The 4 T cell receptor beta chains listed next were all sequenced from one sample in a study of T cell responses to AZD1222 COVID-19 vaccine. TCRdb's table, derived via immunoSEQ multiplex PCR, lists solely in-frame clones and lacks some. The data contain roughly 120,000 clones, about 86% of them seen just once; the ten biggest clones take up approximately 15%. The specimen was peripheral blood, collected 28 days after the second AZD1222 dose. The receptors here all came from an adult who received the AZD1222 COVID-19 vaccine.

The rearrangement uses TRBV7-8 and TRBJ1-2; 7 bases are a match to TRBD1. The CDR3 has 13 amino acids. V shed 7 bases and J 8 bases; nucleotides not matched to a gene: 10. Per the germline V gene, CDR1 is SGHVS and CDR2 is FQNEAQ. CDR3 DNA sequence: TGTGCCAGCAAGCAGGGGGACGCTGGAGGCTACACCTTC. Protein: CASKQGDAGGYTF.

The chain combines TRBV27 with TRBJ2-1; TRBD2 matches at 14 bases. This CDR3 spans 19 amino acids. Trimming cost V 2 bases and J 2 bases; bases outside gene matches: 8. From germline, CDR1 is MNHEY and CDR2 SMNVEV (reference sequence). The CDR3 loop reads CASSLQGLAGGVPYNEQFF. Written as DNA, the CDR3 is TGTGCCAGCAGTTTACAAGGACTAGCGGGGGGAGTCCCCTACAATGAGCAGTTCTTC.

The chain employs TRBV7-3 and TRBJ2-5; D might be TRBD1 (6 bases). CDR1 is SGHTA, CDR2 FQGTGA, per germline. The V gene lost 2 bases and the J gene lost 9 bases, with 16 bases spanning the gap. The CDR3 covers 14 residues. The CDR3: CASSLGGPVEAQYF. The CDR3 DNA reads TGTGCCAGCAGCTTAGGGGGCCCTGTCGAGGCCCAGTACTTC.

This clone was observed once. The rearrangement joins TRBV2 to TRBJ1-4; D is uncertain. Per the germline V gene, CDR1 is SNHLY and CDR2 is FYNNEI. The CDR3 totals 12 residues. With 2 bases removed from V and 7 bases from J, the gap between germline ends came to 5 bases. The CDR3 DNA reads TGTGCCAGCAGTGAACAGTTTGAAAAACTGTTTTTT. Translating it yields CASSEQFEKLFF.